This is a list of T cell receptor beta chains from one sample in a study of ipilimumab plus nivolumab after autologous stem cell transplantation. Generated by immunoSEQ multiplex PCR, the TCRdb table keeps only in-frame clones and is missing some. The sample yields over 75,000 clones, approximately 83% seen once. The sequencing used PBMCs, collected in a trial of ipilimumab plus nivolumab as post-transplant consolidation. The receptors come from a male donor with diffuse large B-cell lymphoma. Each CDR3 is given with its conserved first and last residue. The D gene is left open where the match is weak. Not all rows give a size; the values are once, few, many and, for expanded clones, a class.

. | TRBJ2-5 | . | TRBV7-9 | TGTGCCAGCAGTCTGGGGACACTCGCGCAAGAGACCCAGTACTTC | CASSLGTLAQETQYF
. | TRBJ1-2 | few | TRBV5-4 | TGTGCCAGCAGCTACGCCCACGGCTACACCTTC | CASSYAHGYTF
. | TRBJ1-4 | . | TRBV19 | TGTGCCAGTGCCGAGCTGGGGGACTGGGTCGAAAAACTGTTTTTT | CASAELGDWVEKLFF
. | TRBJ1-2 | . | TRBV2 | TGTGCCAGCATCCGTCCCTCGGGGGCTAACTATGGCTACACCTTC | CASIRPSGANYGYTF
. | TRBJ2-2 | . | TRBV5-7 | TGTGCCAGCAGCTTGCGTTGGACCCAACTCACCGGGGAGCTGTTTTTT | CASSLRWTQLTGELFF
TRBD2 | TRBJ2-3 | . | TRBV19 | TGTGCCAGTATGGGGACTAGCGGGGGATGGGATACGCAGTATTTT | CASMGTSGGWDTQYF
. | TRBJ1-1 | . | TRBV13 | TGTGCCAGCAGCTTCCCACGGATGCTGAACACTGAAGCTTTCTTT | CASSFPRMLNTEAFF
TRBD1 | TRBJ1-1 | . | TRBV29-1 | TGCAGCGCCGCCGGGACAGCGAACACTGAAGCTTTCTTT | CSAAGTANTEAFF
TRBD1 | TRBJ1-3 | . | TRBV7-2 | TGTGCCAGCAGCCCGCGACAGGGGTCGGGAAACACCATATATTTT | CASSPRQGSGNTIYF
TRBD2 | TRBJ2-1 | . | TRBV7-2 | TGTGCCAGCAGCTATAGGACTAGCGGGGACAATGAGCAGTTCTTC | CASSYRTSGDNEQFF
. | TRBJ2-5 | once | TRBV11-2 | TGTGCCAGCAGCCTCAGTGGGGGCGTGGAGACCCAGTACTTC | CASSLSGGVETQYF
. | TRBJ2-3 | . | TRBV1 | TGCACCAGCAGCCCGCTACTAGCGGGGGTAGCAGATACGCAGTATTTT | CTSSPLLAGVADTQYF
TRBD2 | TRBJ2-5 | . | TRBV7-6 | TGTGCCAGCAGCTTAGCGGGGGAGGGAGAGACCCAGTACTTC | CASSLAGEGETQYF
. | TRBJ2-7 | . | TRBV4-3 | TGCGCCAGCAGCCAAGCCGAAGGTGAGGGATACGAGCAGTACTTC | CASSQAEGEGYEQYF
TRBD1 | TRBJ2-4 | once | TRBV7-2 | TGTGCCAGCAGCGTGGACAGGGGGCCGGTAAACATTCAGTACTTC | CASSVDRGPVNIQYF
TRBD2 | TRBJ2-3 | . | TRBV18 | TGTGCCAGCTCACCACCGGGGGGGATCCGCGAAGATACGCAGTATTTT | CASSPPGGIREDTQYF
TRBD1 | TRBJ2-2 | . | TRBV5-6 | TGTGCCAGCAGCTTGGGACGACAGGGGGCTATCGGGGAGCTGTTTTTT | CASSLGRQGAIGELFF
. | TRBJ1-2 | . | TRBV19 | TGTGCCACCGAGGGAGGGGCCTACTATGGCTACACCTTC | CATEGGAYYGYTF
. | TRBJ2-7 | . | TRBV7-9 | TGTGCCAGCAGCTTCGAGGTTGGCGAGCAGTACTTC | CASSFEVGEQYF
. | TRBJ2-5 | . | TRBV2 | TGTGCCATCAGGCCTGCGAATGGGGAGACCCAGTACTTC | CAIRPANGETQYF
. | TRBJ1-5 | once | TRBV19 | TGTGCCAGTAGTCCCCATCAGGGTAATCAGCCCCAGCATTTT | CASSPHQGNQPQHF
. | TRBJ1-2 | few | TRBV15 | TGTGCCACCAGCAGAGATCTGGCAGGGGCTTATGGCTACACCTTC | CATSRDLAGAYGYTF
TRBD1 | TRBJ2-7 | . | TRBV10-3 | TGTGCCATCAGAGGACAGGGGTCCTCCTACGAGCAGTACTTC | CAIRGQGSSYEQYF
TRBD1 | TRBJ2-7 | . | TRBV7-9 | TGTGCCAGCAGCTTACCGGGACAGGGGGCTGCGCAGTACTTC | CASSLPGQGAAQYF
TRBD1 | TRBJ2-2 | once | TRBV5-1 | TGCGCCAGCAGCCACCGGGACAGGGATGGCGGGGAGCTGTTTTTT | CASSHRDRDGGELFF
. | TRBJ1-3 | . | TRBV5-1 | TGCGCCAGCAGCATTGGCGGGGCTGGAAACACCATATATTTT | CASSIGGAGNTIYF
. | TRBJ2-3 | . | TRBV11-2 | TGTGCCAGCAGCTTAGACACCGGCCGTTCAGATACGCAGTATTTT | CASSLDTGRSDTQYF
. | TRBJ1-3 | . | TRBV5-4 | TGTGCCAGCAGCGGGGGGGGCACCATATATTTT | CASSGGGTIYF
TRBD2 | TRBJ2-2 | . | TRBV5-4 | TGTGCCAGCAGCTTGGAACCTAGCGGGGGCAAGAACACCGGGGAGCTGTTTTTT | CASSLEPSGGKNTGELFF
. | TRBJ2-6 | . | TRBV27 | TGTGCCAGCAGTTTGAGCAGTATCTCTGGGGCCAACGTCCTGACTTTC | CASSLSSISGANVLTF
. | TRBJ1-1 | . | TRBV7-9 | TGTGCCATCTCACCGACAGGAGCGGGGAACACTGAAGCTTTCTTT | CAISPTGAGNTEAFF
TRBD1 | TRBJ1-6 | . | TRBV29-1 | TGCAGCGTTCGACAGGGAGATTCACCCCTCCACTTT | CSVRQGDSPLHF
. | TRBJ2-3 | . | TRBV19 | TGTGCCAGTAGTATAGCTTCTCTAGGGACCACAGATACGCAGTATTTT | CASSIASLGTTDTQYF
. | TRBJ2-1 | . | TRBV11-2 | TGTGCCAGCAGCGCAAATGGGTTTGCGAATGAGCAGTTCTTC | CASSANGFANEQFF
TRBD1 | TRBJ1-2 | . | TRBV5-1 | TGCGCCAGCAGCCGGACAGGGGGCGCGAAGGGCTACACCTTC | CASSRTGGAKGYTF
TRBD1 | TRBJ2-5 | . | TRBV5-4 | TGTGCCAGCAGCGTACGGACAGGGTCGGGGGAGACCCAGTACTTC | CASSVRTGSGETQYF
TRBD1 | TRBJ1-2 | . | TRBV19 | TGTGCCAGTAGGACAGGGGCCTATGGCTACACCTTC | CASRTGAYGYTF
. | TRBJ2-2 | . | TRBV6-5 | TGTGCCAGCAGTAAACGGAGGGACACCGGGGAGCTGTTTTTT | CASSKRRDTGELFF
. | TRBJ2-7 | . | TRBV2 | TGTGCCAGCAGGAATAGGGGGTACGAGCAGTACTTC | CASRNRGYEQYF
TRBD1 | TRBJ2-7 | once | TRBV7-8 | TGTGCCAGCAGCTCCAGGACAGGAGCGGACGAGCAGTACTTC | CASSSRTGADEQYF
. | TRBJ2-1 | few | TRBV11-2 | TGTGCCAGCAGTGCAAATACGCGCAATGAGCAGTTCTTC | CASSANTRNEQFF
. | TRBJ1-6 | . | TRBV6-6 | TGTGCCAGCACTTACGCGTGGACTGAAGATTCACCCCTCCACTTT | CASTYAWTEDSPLHF
. | TRBJ1-4 | few | TRBV2 | TGTGCCAGCAGTGAACAGGGTAACGGAGAAAAACTGTTTTTT | CASSEQGNGEKLFF
. | TRBJ2-3 | once | TRBV5-1 | TGCGCCAGCAGCCTGGCAGGCGCAGATACGCAGTATTTT | CASSLAGADTQYF
. | TRBJ2-1 | few | TRBV11-2 | TGTGCCAGCAGTCCGGTCGTGGGGGGGCGGTACAATGAGCAGTTCTTC | CASSPVVGGRYNEQFF